A selection of T cell receptor beta chains follows, all from one sample in a study of cytomegalovirus exposure and HLA in healthy donors. Data came from immunoSEQ multiplex PCR; TCRdb stores just in-frame clones and leaves some out. The sample carries 200,000 to 250,000 clones, 76% recorded once. The material sequenced was PBMCs. Every receptor here comes from a man younger than 35 in good health and CMV-seronegative. CDR3s include the opening cysteine and the closing phenylalanine or tryptophan.

V gene | CDR3 protein
TRBV7-3 | CASSRQPNTEAFF
TRBV5-4 | CASSLVSRTANTGELFF
TRBV5-4 | CASSLDSNLNTGELFF
TRBV5-1 | CASSPLGGGRTEAFF
TRBV15 | CATSRQSTGENQQYF
TRBV5-1 | CASSEWTSGRALSRGEQYF
TRBV5-1 | CASSRGRGQDEKLFF
TRBV2 | CASSDWRSLTDTQYF
TRBV28 | CASTAGTGTYYEQYF
TRBV5-1 | CASSRGAYEQYF
TRBV30 | CAWTYTGELFF
TRBV5-1 | CASSVGVTLAKNIQYF
TRBV4-1 | CASSQIREGSVSF
TRBV28 | CASSSGQGFGGYTF
TRBV9 | CASSVQGVSYEQYF
TRBV13 | CASSLLTGTGEGYTF
TRBV7-9 | CASSATGGISEAFF
TRBV28 | CASRSQSRSPQHF
TRBV27 | CASSLQGAGNTIYF
TRBV2 | CASSERRQGITDTQYF
TRBV28 | CASSNPGRDEQFF
TRBV6-1 | CASSLSGLMNQPQHF
TRBV19 | CASSIVQEAFF
TRBV10-3 | CATTQSQGTEAFF
TRBV4-1 | CASSQERLADVPLMETQYF
TRBV4-1 | CASSQPGGGRTQGKNIQYF
TRBV7-9 | CASLQEGGAGELFF
TRBV11-3 | CASSQAGVAYNEQFF
TRBV29-1 | CSVEFGPLNTEAFF
TRBV10-3 | CAISPLLAGVEEQYF
TRBV9 | CASSGQGAEAFF
TRBV10-2 | CASSEPGGSGSSYNEQFF
TRBV6-6 | CASWQDSYEQYF
TRBV30 | CAWSPLDRAREGYTF
TRBV27 | CASRPVVFRGGREGANVLTF
TRBV4-1 | CASSQDDSYQPQHF
TRBV10-3 | CAISISGGTYGYTF
TRBV5-1 | CASSPTGFSNQPQHF
TRBV28 | CASSVGGREQPQHF
TRBV14 | CASSQDARRNYGYTF
TRBV2 | CASSPTGSGNTIYF
TRBV6-1 | CASSEQGTGELFF
TRBV6-1 | CASTYSTDTQYF
TRBV7-9 | CSSSLNTGTRAGELFF
TRBV5-5 | CASSAGLAEQETQYF
TRBV5-4 | CASSLAGLAGGEQYF
TRBV28 | CASGTGHGYTF
TRBV5-6 | CASSPRGRGEPQHF
TRBV28 | CASGYRGLTYEQYF
TRBV11-1 | CASSLSGEGNTEAFF
TRBV6-1 | CASSEWDRLQETQYF
TRBV5-4 | CASSLDSGSYNEQFF
TRBV28 | CASSSSGTGTYGNTIYF
TRBV6-1 | CASSLGLNYGYTF
TRBV2 | CASRRASQGNTEAFF